This T cell receptor beta chain is from a study of T and B cells in COVID-19 patients. Whole-study context: Most recovered patients had mild to moderate COVID-19 treated as outpatients. Findings and caveats of the study: Blood from mildly ill patients while symptomatic, and early samples from severe cases, were scarce. Clonality of TRB repertoires was high in active COVID-19; recovery brought above-healthy diversity and richness.

Germline values: CDR1 MNHNS, CDR2 SASEGT. The CDR3 is 13 residues long. Trimming took off 4 bases at V and 7 bases at J, with 11 bases between the two ends. This clonotype appeared a few times. Its antigen is as yet unknown. TRB rearrangements were amplified by multiplex PCR with BIOMED2 TRB-A/B primers. MiXCR was run by TCRdb on the multiplex PCR reads, yielding one entry per CDR3 protein. The data hold about 8,900 distinct CDR3 sequences, with about 40% observed a single time. Each TRB amplification used 250-500 ng of genomic DNA from blood. This TCR came from a human donor with active COVID-19. Sequenced sample: blood. This chain connects TRBV6-1 to TRBJ1-3; D call uncertain. CDR3 sequence reads: CASSASIGNTIYF. In DNA form, the CDR3 reads TGTGCCAGCAGTGCCTCTATTGGCAACACCATATATTTT.